The next 22 T cell receptor beta chains were all read from a single sample in a study of regulatory T cells in long-lasting Graves disease. This sample's time point: newly diagnosed GD, antithyroid drugs for less than 3 months. Generation of the TCR library employed RNA extracted from PBMCs. TCR beta libraries were built with iRepertoire HTBI primers and Arm-PCR of CDR3 regions. TCRdb re-called the multiplex PCR reads with MiXCR, one entry per CDR3 protein. This sample has about 540,000 distinct CDR3 sequences, with 13% found just once. The same sample was also used in a study of T cells in Graves' hyperthyroidism and ophthalmopathy.

The source material was peripheral blood mononuclear cells (PBMCs), sampled at new diagnosis, from a patient treated with antithyroid drugs. These receptors were taken from a young man with Graves disease.

The table lists this clonotype with a few counts. The rearrangement joins TRBV25-1 to TRBJ2-3; D is unclear. Trimming removed 0 bases at V and 0 bases at J, with 16 bases between. CDR3 length: 18 amino acids. CDR1 is MGHDK, CDR2 SYGVNS, per germline. CDR3 sequence reads: CASSEYPSRSISTDTQYF. CDR3 DNA: TGTGCCAGCAGTGAATATCCCAGCAGGAGCATTAGCACAGATACGCAGTATTTT.

The table lists this clonotype with a few counts. The junction shows a germline mismatch at one end, possibly a read error. The chain joins TRBV2 to TRBJ2-7; 7 bases line up with TRBD1. CDR3 size: 12 residues. Germline V gene sequence: CDR1 SNHLY, CDR2 FYNNEI. For the CDR3, the DNA is TGTGCCGGACGACAGGGAAGCTACGAGCGGTACTTC. Encoded protein: CAGRQGSYERYF. The full variable domain, its missing parts supplied by reference TRBV2 and TRBJ2-7, is EPEVTQTPSHQVTQMGQEVILRCVPISNHLYFYWYRQILGQKVEFLVSFYNNEISEKSEIFDDQFSVERPDGSNFTLKIRSTKLEDSAMYFCAGRQGSYERYFGPGTRLTVT.

This clonotype was counted only a few times. The V and J genes are TRBV5-4 and TRBJ2-1; D unresolved. The CDR3 spans 15 residues. The germline V gene has CDR1 SGHNT and CDR2 YYREEE (reference sequence). V lost 1 base and J 7 bases, leaving 15 bases between the germline ends. CDR3: CASSLISVSSNEQFF. The CDR3 DNA follows: TGTGCCAGCAGCTTGATCAGCGTCAGTTCTAATGAGCAGTTCTTC.

V gene TRBV30 combines with J gene TRBJ2-7; D perhaps matches TRBD1 (6 bases). This CDR3 is 14 amino acids long. The V gene's germline CDR1 is GTSNPN and CDR2 SVGIG (reference sequence). V lost 8 bases to trimming and J lost 2 bases, with 19 bases between them. The CDR3 DNA sequence: TGTGCCGGTCACCGGGACACGACCCCCTACGAGCAGTACTTC. This gives the protein CAGHRDTTPYEQYF.

The sample holds many counts of this clonotype. The chain combines TRBV12-3 or TRBV12-4 with TRBJ2-7, with unresolved D. The CDR3 sequence is 12 residues long. The V gene lost 3 bases and the J gene lost 0 bases, with 3 bases spanning the gap. The DNA for the CDR3 is TGTGCCAGCAGTTTTGGCTCCTACGAGCAGTACTTC. It specifies CASSFGSYEQYF.

This clonotype was counted ten times or more. This rearrangement joins TRBV11-2 to TRBJ2-1, with TRBD2 matching over 9 bases. Looked up from germline, CDR1 is SGHAT and CDR2 is FQNNGV. The length of the CDR3 is 13 residues. The trim removed 4 bases at V and 8 bases at J, leaving 3 bases unmatched. The CDR3 region has the DNA TGTGCCAGCAGCTCTAGCGGGACCGATGAGCAGTTCTTC. This translates into CASSSSGTDEQFF.

In this sample, this clonotype turned up a few times. V usage is TRBV11-2 and J usage is TRBJ2-7; 9 nucleotides line up with TRBD2. V gave up 1 base and J gave up 4 bases; unmatched junction bases: 11. This CDR3 is built from 17 residues. CDR1 and CDR2 from the germline V gene are SGHAT and FQNNGV. The CDR3 sequence: CASSLGGFKREVYEQYF. The CDR3 region has the DNA TGTGCCAGCAGCTTAGGGGGTTTCAAGCGGGAGGTTTACGAGCAGTACTTC.

At least ten counts were recorded for this clonotype. The chain couples TRBV15 to TRBJ2-3; a possible D gene is TRBD2 (6 bases). V was pared by 2 bases and J by 2 bases, with 14 bases between. Per the germline V gene, CDR1 is LNHNV and CDR2 is YYDKDF (reference sequence). This CDR3 region has 16 residues. This CDR3 reads CATSRWGVLTTDTQYF. The DNA of the CDR3 is TGTGCCACCAGCAGATGGGGGGTCCTCACCACAGATACGCAGTATTTT. The full variable domain, with the rest looked up from reference TRBV15 and TRBJ2-3, is DAMVIQNPRYQVTQFGKPVTLSCSQTLNHNVMYWYQQKSSQAPKLLFHYYDKDFNNEADTPDNFQSRRPNTSFCFLDIRSPGLGDTAMYLCATSRWGVLTTDTQYFGPGTRLTVL.

This clonotype was counted ten times or more. V and J are TRBV12-3 or TRBV12-4 and TRBJ2-3; 8 bases fit TRBD1. The CDR3 totals 14 residues. V shed 7 bases and J 4 bases; nucleotides not matched to a gene: 7. The CDR3 DNA sequence: TGTGCCAGCAAGCACAGGGGGAGGCCAGATACGCAGTATTTT. Translation gives CASKHRGRPDTQYF.

This clonotype was detected ten times or more. CDR3 in DNA: TGTGCCAGCAGCTTAGTTCTCGGCAGGGGAGTCGGCTACACCTTC. Encoded protein: CASSLVLGRGVGYTF. The chain combines TRBV7-8 with TRBJ1-2, with D perhaps matching TRBD1 (6 bases). The CDR3 is made up of 15 amino acids. Germline lookup yields CDR1 SGHVS and CDR2 FQNEAQ. V was shortened by 1 base and J by 8 bases, with 17 bases between the two germline ends.

In its sample, this clonotype was seen many times. The genes are TRBV5-1 and TRBJ2-1; 7 positions match TRBD2. Germline V gene lookup returns CDR1 SGHRS and CDR2 YFSETQ. V shed 2 bases, J shed 7 bases, and the junction held 12 bases outside the gene matches. The CDR3 has 16 residues. The CDR3 loop is CASSFGSGSGPNEQFF. The CDR3 region has the DNA TGCGCCAGCAGCTTCGGTTCAGGTAGCGGGCCTAATGAGCAGTTCTTC.

This clonotype came up many times. The V gene is TRBV6-1, the J gene TRBJ2-7; no reliable D call. V was trimmed by 5 bases and J by 0 bases, leaving 11 bases between them. The CDR3 is 14 amino acids. CDR1 is MNHNS, CDR2 SASEGT, per germline. As DNA, the CDR3 is TGTGCCAGCAGTCCGCGCATTGTCTCCTACGAGCAGTACTTC. It specifies CASSPRIVSYEQYF.

This clonotype was recorded many times. The genes are TRBV13 and TRBJ2-1; the match to TRBD2 covers 10 bases. The V gene's germline CDR1 is PRHDT and CDR2 FYEKMQ (reference sequence). V was clipped by 4 bases and J by 7 bases; unmatched bases: 10. The length of the CDR3 is 16 residues. CDR3 sequence reads: CASSSRLAGVFNEQFF. CDR3 bases: TGTGCCAGCAGCTCAAGGCTAGCGGGAGTTTTTAATGAGCAGTTCTTC.

There are many counts of this clonotype. V gene TRBV5-1 combines with J gene TRBJ2-3, with TRBD2 matching over 9 bases. The CDR3 extends over 15 amino acids. Germline lookup yields CDR1 SGHRS and CDR2 YFSETQ. Trimming removed 3 bases from V and 4 bases from J; junction bases left unmatched: 6. The CDR3 region is CASSSGRGGPDTQYF. Here the CDR3 DNA reads TGCGCCAGCAGCTCCGGGCGGGGGGGGCCAGATACGCAGTATTTT.

There are many counts of this clonotype. The chain recombines TRBV27 with TRBJ1-1; 7 nucleotides match TRBD1. CDR1 and CDR2 from the germline V gene are MNHEY and SMNVEV (reference sequence). The V segment lost 6 bases and the J segment 3 bases; nucleotides outside the gene matches: 4. CDR3 size: 13 residues. The CDR3 loop is CASSRQGYTEAFF. The DNA of the CDR3 is TGTGCCAGCAGCCGACAGGGTTACACTGAAGCTTTCTTT.

This clonotype was recorded many times. In nucleotides, the CDR3 is TGTGCCAGCCGGGCTAGCGGGATCGACGAGCAGTACTTC. The encoded protein is CASRASGIDEQYF. The V gene is TRBV6-1, the J gene TRBJ2-7; 9 bases map to TRBD2. Germline V CDR1 and CDR2: MNHNS, SASEGT. The CDR3 runs to 13 residues. With 8 bases clipped from V and 5 bases from J, the junction kept 7 bases outside the gene matches.

Here the CDR3 reads CASSTWTGEVVENYGYTF. CDR3 DNA: TGTGCCAGCAGTACTTGGACAGGGGAGGTTGTGGAAAACTATGGCTACACCTTC. This chain connects TRBV6-2 or TRBV6-3 to TRBJ1-2; the match to TRBD1 covers 9 bases. With V trimmed by 5 bases and J by 2 bases, 15 bases remained unmatched. This CDR3 has 18 amino acids. Germline CDR1 and CDR2: MNHEY and SVGEGT.

The table lists this clonotype with a few counts. The J gene is TRBJ1-3, the V gene TRBV9; D is ambiguous. The germline V gene encodes CDR1 SGDLS and CDR2 YYNGEE. V was cut by 1 base and J by 4 bases, with 12 bases left in between. The CDR3 length is 15 residues. The CDR3 loop reads CASSVSPSPGNTIYF. CDR3 nucleotides: TGTGCCAGCAGCGTATCACCGAGCCCGGGAAACACCATATATTTT.

In this sample, this clonotype turned up a few times. This chain links TRBV20-1 with TRBJ1-4, with 9 bases fitting TRBD1. The CDR3 is 14 residues long. Germline V gene sequence: CDR1 DFQATT, CDR2 SNEGSKA (reference sequence). The J segment lost 8 bases and the V segment lost 1 base, leaving 5 bases of the junction unmatched. The CDR3 DNA is TGCAGTGCTAGAGCGACAGGGGGAAGGGAAAAACTGTTTTTT. Its protein product is CSARATGGREKLFF.

Many counts were recorded for this clonotype. V usage is TRBV6-1 and J usage is TRBJ1-1; D possibly corresponds to TRBD1 (5 bases). The CDR3 is 15 amino acids. V was shortened by 3 bases and J by 0 bases, with 11 bases between the two germline ends. Germline lookup yields CDR1 MNHNS and CDR2 SASEGT. The CDR3 bases are TGTGCCAGCAGTGAGACGTGGGGGATGAACACTGAAGCTTTCTTT. As protein: CASSETWGMNTEAFF.

Ten or more counts support this clonotype. DNA for the CDR3: TGTGCCATCAGTGGACAGATCAATTCACCCCTCCACTTT. Translation: CAISGQINSPLHF. The chain couples TRBV10-3 to TRBJ1-6, with a tentative D call TRBD1 (5 bases). CDR3 size: 13 residues. Trimming took off 4 bases at V and 7 bases at J, with 8 bases between the two ends. Germline values: CDR1 ENHRY, CDR2 SYGVKD.

This clonotype was detected many times. The V gene is TRBV2, the J gene TRBJ2-3; D is unclear. V gave up 6 bases and J gave up 2 bases, with 3 bases separating them. From germline, CDR1 is SNHLY and CDR2 FYNNEI. The CDR3 contains 11 residues. The CDR3 loop is CASRTTDTQYF. CDR3 nucleotides: TGTGCCAGCAGGACCACAGATACGCAGTATTTT. Complete variable domain (other parts from reference TRBV2 and TRBJ2-3): EPEVTQTPSHQVTQMGQEVILRCVPISNHLYFYWYRQILGQKVEFLVSFYNNEISEKSEIFDDQFSVERPDGSNFTLKIRSTKLEDSAMYFCASRTTDTQYFGPGTRLTVL.